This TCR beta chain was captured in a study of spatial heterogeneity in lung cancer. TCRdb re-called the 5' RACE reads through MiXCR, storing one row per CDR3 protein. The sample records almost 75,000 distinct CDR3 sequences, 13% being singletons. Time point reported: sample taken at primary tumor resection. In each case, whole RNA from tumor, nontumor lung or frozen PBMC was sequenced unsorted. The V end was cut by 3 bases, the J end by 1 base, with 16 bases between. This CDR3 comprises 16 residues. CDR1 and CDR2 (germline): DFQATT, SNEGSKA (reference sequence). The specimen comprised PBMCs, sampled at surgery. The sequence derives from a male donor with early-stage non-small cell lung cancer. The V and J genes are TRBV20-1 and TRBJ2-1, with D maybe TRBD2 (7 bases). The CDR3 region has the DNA TGCAGTGCTAGTGGCCTAGGGGGGGAATCCTACAATGAGCAGTTCTTC. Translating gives CSASGLGGESYNEQFF.